This paragraph covers one T cell receptor beta chain sequence. Its target is not known. Clones were read by immunoSEQ multiplex PCR, and TCRdb kept only the in-frame ones, dropping some. The sample has roughly 200,000 clones, around nine tenths seen once; the top ten hold about 3.6%. The record originates from a study of T cell responses to AZD1222 COVID-19 vaccine. Points from the study as a whole: As reported, nearly half of all spike-specific TCRs target variant regions that are unmutated.

The CDR3 length is 14 residues. Per germline, CDR1 LGHDT and CDR2 YNNKEL (reference sequence). Losses at the gene ends were 3 bases for V and 1 base for J; bases not matched to a gene: 2. The receptor was derived from an adult who received the MenACWY meningococcal vaccine as a control. This specimen was peripheral blood, taken 28 days after the second dose of the MenACWY control vaccine. This rearrangement joins TRBV3-1 (or the pseudogene TRBV3-2) to TRBJ1-2; 7 bases align to TRBD1. The CDR3: CASSQGTDNYGYTF. CDR3 in DNA: TGTGCCAGCAGCCAGGGGACAGATAACTATGGCTACACCTTC.